The following is a TCR beta chain sequence with its context. This sample was included in a study of T cell responses to AZD1222 COVID-19 vaccine. The overall study: Doses given second, at about 4 or about 12 weeks, were pooled.

The ends lost 0 bases at V and 6 bases at J; junction bases unmatched: 5. CDR1 is LGHDT and CDR2 is YNNKEL in the germline V gene (reference sequence). This CDR3 is 16 amino acids long. The repertoire was sequenced with immunoSEQ multiplex PCR; TCRdb's copy has only in-frame clones and lacks some. Among 95,000 to 150,000 clones listed, approximately 89% were seen once. This TCR came from an adult in good health. The chain couples TRBV3-1 (or the pseudogene TRBV3-2) to TRBJ2-1; 10 nucleotides align to TRBD2. This material consisted of peripheral blood, taken on day 0 of AZD1222 vaccination. The CDR3 bases are TGTGCCAGCAGCCAAGATGGAGCGGGGGGGCTCAATGAGCAGTTCTTC. Its translation is CASSQDGAGGLNEQFF.